Listed here are 23 T cell receptor beta chains from one sample, sequenced in a study of blood T cell repertoires in COVID-19. Assay used: immunoSEQ multiplex PCR; TCRdb lists only in-frame clones, some missing. The data show about 260,000 clones, roughly 87% seen once. Input material: peripheral blood. The source is a woman in her forties or fifties who had recovered from COVID-19.

J is TRBJ1-2 and V is TRBV28; TRBD1 might be the D (5 bases). The CDR3 spans 14 residues. V lost 2 bases, J lost 4 bases, and 11 bases lay in between. From germline, CDR1 is MDHEN and CDR2 SYDVKM. The CDR3 DNA follows: TGTGCCAGCAGTTTAACCAGGGTGGGCTATGGCTACACCTTC. Protein sequence: CASSLTRVGYGYTF.

The chain has TRBV6-5 and TRBJ2-7; D is unclear. There are 14 residues in the CDR3. V was clipped by 2 bases and J by 2 bases, with 10 bases between them. Germline CDR1 and CDR2: MNHEY and SVGAGI. The CDR3 is CASSYDRGAYEQYF. In nucleotides, the CDR3 is TGTGCCAGCAGTTACGATAGAGGTGCCTACGAGCAGTACTTC.

This clone was seen only a few times. The chain links TRBV5-3 to TRBJ2-7, with 7 bases fitting TRBD1. TRBV5-3 is an ORF; its function is uncertain. The junction had 6 bases not matched to a gene; V was cut back by 3 bases and J by 3 bases. CDR3 length: 14 amino acids. CDR3 protein: CARSCTGVGYEQYF. CDR3 in DNA: TGTGCCAGAAGCTGTACAGGGGTTGGCTACGAGCAGTACTTC.

This clone occurred once. The chain is built from TRBV5-1 and TRBJ1-1, with D perhaps TRBD1 (6 bases). The V end was cut by 1 base, the J end by 4 bases, with 11 bases between. The germline V gene encodes CDR1 SGHRS and CDR2 YFSETQ. The CDR3 is 14 residues long. The CDR3 sequence is CASSLWGGGTEAFF. DNA for the CDR3: TGCGCCAGCAGCTTGTGGGGGGGCGGCACTGAAGCTTTCTTT.

The chain combines TRBV28 with TRBJ1-5; unclear D gene. The V gene's germline CDR1 is MDHEN and CDR2 SYDVKM. CDR3 length equals 16 residues. V lost 7 bases and J 2 bases, leaving 18 bases between the germline ends. CDR3 sequence reads: CASTSISGLGNQPQHF. In DNA, the CDR3 is TGTGCCAGCACCTCTATTTCGGGTCTTGGCAATCAGCCCCAGCATTTT.

The chain couples TRBV23-1 to TRBJ2-7; TRBD1 matches at 8 bases. TRBV23-1 is an ORF, and what it does is uncertain. CDR3 size: 14 residues. The trim removed 8 bases at V and 6 bases at J, leaving 12 bases unmatched. CDR3 protein: CASPFWQGAVEQYF. The CDR3 coding sequence is TGCGCCAGCCCCTTTTGGCAGGGGGCTGTCGAGCAGTACTTC.

The CDR3: CASESRDRGEGTEAFF. The CDR3 bases are TGTGCCAGCGAAAGTAGGGACAGGGGTGAGGGAACTGAAGCTTTCTTT. The chain is built from TRBV19 and TRBJ1-1, with TRBD1 identical over 10 bases. The CDR3 length is 16 residues. Looked up from germline, CDR1 is LNHDA and CDR2 is SQIVND (reference sequence). V was clipped by 9 bases and J by 5 bases; unmatched bases: 15.

J is TRBJ1-1 and V is TRBV19; D is unresolved. CDR3 size: 15 residues. The V end was cut by 5 bases, the J end by 1 base, with 14 bases between. The germline V gene has CDR1 LNHDA and CDR2 SQIVND (reference sequence). The CDR3 DNA sequence: TGTGCCAGTAGTTCCTTAGGCGCGGAGAACACTGAAGCTTTCTTT. Translation gives CASSSLGAENTEAFF.

V and J are TRBV2 and TRBJ1-5; D not certain. The germline V and J ends were trimmed by 1 base and 9 bases, with 13 bases remaining between them. The CDR3 has 14 amino acids. Germline CDR1 reads SNHLY; CDR2 reads FYNNEI. The CDR3 loop is CASSEGGGAGPQHF. As DNA, the CDR3 is TGTGCCAGCAGTGAAGGAGGAGGCGCGGGGCCCCAGCATTTT.

The sample holds a few counts of this clone. V and J are TRBV6-1 and TRBJ2-2; tentatively, D is TRBD2 (5 bases). The length of the CDR3 is 15 residues. The V end was cut by 0 bases, the J end by 7 bases, with 12 bases between. Germline CDR1 is MNHNS and CDR2 is SASEGT. The CDR3 DNA follows: TGTGCCAGCAGTGAAGCGCTCGAGGGAATCGGGGAGCTGTTTTTT. It yields the protein CASSEALEGIGELFF.

The chain carries TRBV9 and TRBJ1-2; weak D call: TRBD1 (6 bases). The CDR3 runs to 15 residues. Germline V gene lookup returns CDR1 SGDLS and CDR2 YYNGEE. The V end was cut by 0 bases, the J end by 4 bases, with 13 bases between. The chain's CDR3 is CASSVASGAGYGYTF. Written as DNA, the CDR3 is TGTGCCAGCAGCGTAGCGTCAGGGGCTGGCTATGGCTACACCTTC. The whole variable domain, remainder taken from reference TRBV9 and TRBJ1-2, is DSGVTQTPKHLITATGQRVTLRCSPRSGDLSVYWYQQSLDQGLQFLIQYYNGEERAKGNILERFSAQQFPDLHSELNLSSLELGDSALYFCASSVASGAGYGYTFGSGTRLTVV.

This chain connects TRBV3-1 (or the pseudogene TRBV3-2) to TRBJ2-3; D ambiguous. The germline V gene encodes CDR1 LGHDT and CDR2 YNNKEL (reference sequence). The V and J ends lost 1 base and 6 bases respectively, with 8 bases between them. The CDR3 sequence is 13 residues long. The CDR3 here is CASSQGPVDTQYF. CDR3 bases: TGTGCCAGCAGCCAAGGCCCGGTGGATACGCAGTATTTT.

This clone was observed once. The chain combines TRBV7-8 with TRBJ2-7, with a tentative D call TRBD2 (6 bases). V was clipped by 5 bases and J by 1 base, with 24 bases between them. There are 18 residues in the CDR3. Per germline, CDR1 SGHVS and CDR2 FQNEAQ. The CDR3 coding sequence is TGTGCCAGCAGCCTGACCATGATAAACCGGGACTTTTCCTACGAGCAGTACTTC. It codes for CASSLTMINRDFSYEQYF. The full variable domain, its missing parts supplied by reference TRBV7-8 and TRBJ2-7, is GAGVSQSPRYKVAKRGQDVALRCDPISGHVSLFWYQQALGQGPEFLTYFQNEAQLDKSGLPSDRFFAERPEGSVSTLKIQRTQQEDSAVYLCASSLTMINRDFSYEQYFGPGTRLTVT.

This chain connects TRBV2 to TRBJ1-3; D is possibly TRBD1 (6 bases). Looked up from germline, CDR1 is SNHLY and CDR2 is FYNNEI. The CDR3 runs 14 residues. V lost 3 bases and J lost 2, with 8 bases in between. CDR3 in amino acids: CASSEYRAGNTIYF. The CDR3 DNA is TGTGCCAGCAGTGAGTACAGGGCTGGAAACACCATATATTTT.

The V and J genes are TRBV28 and TRBJ1-5; TRBD1 is a possible D gene (5 bases). There are 17 residues in the CDR3. Per the germline V gene, CDR1 is MDHEN and CDR2 is SYDVKM. Between the trimmed V and J ends, which lost 6 bases and 3 bases, there was a span of 21 bases. Written as DNA, the CDR3 is TGTGCCAGCAGCACCCAACGGGCAGGGTTCCTCAATCAGCCCCAGCATTTT. Translation gives CASSTQRAGFLNQPQHF.

This clone was counted a few times. This CDR3 is CASRGQGENYGYTF. The CDR3 DNA reads TGTGCCAGCAGGGGTCAAGGGGAAAACTATGGCTACACCTTC. V is TRBV6-5 and J is TRBJ1-2; D perhaps matches TRBD1 (5 bases). Germline CDR1 MNHEY, CDR2 SVGAGI. The CDR3 covers 14 residues. Between the trimmed V and J ends, which lost 6 bases and 2 bases, there was a span of 13 bases.

The chain uses TRBV5-1 and TRBJ2-2, with TRBD1 matching over 7 bases. Losses at the gene ends were 6 bases for V and 0 bases for J; bases not matched to a gene: 5. The CDR3 contains 15 residues. The germline V gene has CDR1 SGHRS and CDR2 YFSETQ. The DNA for the CDR3 is TGCGCCAGCACCAATACAGGGGCGAACACCGGGGAGCTGTTTTTT. Amino acids: CASTNTGANTGELFF.

J is TRBJ1-1 and V is TRBV7-3; D unresolved. In germline, CDR1 is SGHTA, CDR2 FQGTGA. This CDR3 region has 13 residues. V was trimmed by 5 bases and J by 5 bases, leaving 12 bases between them. CDR3 DNA: TGTGCCAGCAGCGCGGGAGGGCGGACTGAAGCTTTCTTT. It encodes CASSAGGRTEAFF.

The rearrangement uses TRBV7-3 and TRBJ2-3; 12 bases are a match to TRBD2. Per germline, CDR1 SGHTA and CDR2 FQGTGA. Trimming at V came to 4 bases and at J to 2 bases, leaving 7 bases not matched to a gene. This CDR3 region has 17 residues. The DNA for the CDR3 is TGTGCCAGCAGCTCCCGACTAGCGGGGGATCCCACAGATACGCAGTATTTT. It translates to CASSSRLAGDPTDTQYF.

The V call is TRBV6-2 or TRBV6-3, the J call TRBJ1-2; TRBD1 agrees at 9 bases. CDR1 is MNHEY, CDR2 SVGEGT, per germline. The CDR3 consists of 14 residues. V trimming: 5 bases; J trimming: 2 bases; junction bases outside the gene matches: 3. The DNA for the CDR3 is TGTGCCAGCAGTCAGGGGACAGGGAACTATGGCTACACCTTC. Its protein is CASSQGTGNYGYTF.

The chain combines TRBV4-1 with TRBJ2-3, with 9 bases matching TRBD1. Trimming at V came to 4 bases and at J to 0 bases, leaving 5 bases not matched to a gene. Per the germline V gene, CDR1 is MGHRA and CDR2 is YSYEKL. The CDR3 runs 16 residues. This chain's CDR3 is CASSPFDRGSTDTQYF. CDR3 bases: TGCGCCAGCAGCCCTTTTGACAGGGGGAGCACAGATACGCAGTATTTT.

The CDR3: CASSVSGFQETQYF. CDR3 bases: TGTGCCAGCAGCGTTTCCGGGTTCCAAGAGACCCAGTACTTC. The chain couples TRBV9 to TRBJ2-5; no reliable D call. The V end was cut by 2 bases, the J end by 1 base, with 9 bases between. CDR1 and CDR2 from the germline V gene are SGDLS and YYNGEE. This CDR3 is built from 14 residues.

The J gene is TRBJ1-2, the V gene TRBV3-1 (or the pseudogene TRBV3-2); maybe TRBD1 (6 bases). CDR3 length: 20 residues. Per the germline V gene, CDR1 is LGHDT and CDR2 is YNNKEL (reference sequence). The ends were cut back, 4 bases at V and 2 bases at J, with 29 bases in the middle. In nucleotides, the CDR3 is TGTGCCAGCAGCCCCTACCAGTTATTAATCCGGGACACCGCCAACTATGGCTACACCTTC. It codes for CASSPYQLLIRDTANYGYTF.